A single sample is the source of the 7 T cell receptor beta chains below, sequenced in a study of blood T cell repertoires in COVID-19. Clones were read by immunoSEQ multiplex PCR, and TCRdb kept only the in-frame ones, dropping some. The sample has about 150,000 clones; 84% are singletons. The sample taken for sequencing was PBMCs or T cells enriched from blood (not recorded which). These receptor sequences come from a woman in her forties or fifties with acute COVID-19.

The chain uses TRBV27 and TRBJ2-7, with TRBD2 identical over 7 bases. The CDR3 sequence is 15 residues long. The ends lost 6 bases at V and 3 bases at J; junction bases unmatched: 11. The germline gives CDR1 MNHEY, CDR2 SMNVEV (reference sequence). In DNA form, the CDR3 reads TGTGCCAGCAGCTCCTCTAGCGGAGCAATCTACGAGCAGTACTTC. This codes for CASSSSSGAIYEQYF.

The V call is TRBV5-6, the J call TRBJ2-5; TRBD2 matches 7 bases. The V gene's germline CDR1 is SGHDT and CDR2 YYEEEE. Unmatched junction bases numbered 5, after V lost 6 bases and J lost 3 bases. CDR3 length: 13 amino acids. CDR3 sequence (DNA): TGTGCCAGCACCCAGGCGGGGGAAGAGACCCAGTACTTC. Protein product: CASTQAGEETQYF.

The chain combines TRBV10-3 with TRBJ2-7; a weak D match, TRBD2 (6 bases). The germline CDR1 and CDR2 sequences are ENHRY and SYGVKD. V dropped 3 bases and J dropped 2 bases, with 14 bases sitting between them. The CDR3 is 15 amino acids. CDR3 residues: CAISEKASATYEQYF. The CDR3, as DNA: TGTGCCATCAGTGAAAAGGCTAGCGCTACCTACGAGCAGTACTTC.

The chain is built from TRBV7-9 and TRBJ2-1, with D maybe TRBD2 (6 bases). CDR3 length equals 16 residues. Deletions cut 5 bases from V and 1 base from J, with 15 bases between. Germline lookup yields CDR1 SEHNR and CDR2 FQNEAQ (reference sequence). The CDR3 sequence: CASSLGTGLSYNEQFF. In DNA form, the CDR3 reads TGTGCCAGCAGCCTAGGGACTGGATTATCCTACAATGAGCAGTTCTTC.

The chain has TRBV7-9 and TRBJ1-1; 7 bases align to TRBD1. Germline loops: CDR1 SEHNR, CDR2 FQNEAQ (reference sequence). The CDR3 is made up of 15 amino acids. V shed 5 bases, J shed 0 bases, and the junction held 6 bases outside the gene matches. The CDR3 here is CASSISGTVNTEAFF. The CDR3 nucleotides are TGTGCCAGCAGCATCTCCGGGACAGTGAACACTGAAGCTTTCTTT.

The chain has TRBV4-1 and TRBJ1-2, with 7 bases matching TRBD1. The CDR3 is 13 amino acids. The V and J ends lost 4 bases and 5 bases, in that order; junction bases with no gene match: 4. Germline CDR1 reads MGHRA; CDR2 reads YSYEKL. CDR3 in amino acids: CASSLTGRYGYTF. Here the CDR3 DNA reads TGCGCCAGCAGCCTGACAGGGAGGTATGGCTACACCTTC.

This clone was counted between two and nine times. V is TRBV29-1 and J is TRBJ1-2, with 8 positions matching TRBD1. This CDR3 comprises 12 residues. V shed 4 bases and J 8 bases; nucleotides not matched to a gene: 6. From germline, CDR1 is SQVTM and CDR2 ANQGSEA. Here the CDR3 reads CSVARTGIGYTF. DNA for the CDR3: TGCAGCGTTGCAAGGACAGGGATCGGCTACACCTTC.